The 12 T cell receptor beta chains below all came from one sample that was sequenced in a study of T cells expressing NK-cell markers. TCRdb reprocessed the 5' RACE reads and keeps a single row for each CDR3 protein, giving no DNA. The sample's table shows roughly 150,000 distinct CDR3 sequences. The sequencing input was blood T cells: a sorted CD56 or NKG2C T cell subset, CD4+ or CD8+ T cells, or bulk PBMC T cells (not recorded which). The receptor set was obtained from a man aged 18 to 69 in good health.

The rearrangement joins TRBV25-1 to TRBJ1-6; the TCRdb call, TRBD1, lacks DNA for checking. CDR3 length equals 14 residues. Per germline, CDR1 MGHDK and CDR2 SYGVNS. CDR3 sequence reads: CASRLTGSNSPLHF.

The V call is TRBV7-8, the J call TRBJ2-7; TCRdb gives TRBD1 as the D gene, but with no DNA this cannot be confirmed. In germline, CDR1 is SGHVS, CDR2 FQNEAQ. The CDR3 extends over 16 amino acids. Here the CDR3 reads CASSLLVVGRTDEQYF.

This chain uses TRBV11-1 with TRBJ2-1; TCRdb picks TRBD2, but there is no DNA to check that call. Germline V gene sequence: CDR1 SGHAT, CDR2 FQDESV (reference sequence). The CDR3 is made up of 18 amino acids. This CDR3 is CASSLLAAGRSTYNEQFF.

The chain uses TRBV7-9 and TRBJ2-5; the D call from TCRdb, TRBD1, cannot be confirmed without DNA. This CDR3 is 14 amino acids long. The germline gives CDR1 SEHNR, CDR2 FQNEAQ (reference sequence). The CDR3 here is CAILDRGLQETQYF.

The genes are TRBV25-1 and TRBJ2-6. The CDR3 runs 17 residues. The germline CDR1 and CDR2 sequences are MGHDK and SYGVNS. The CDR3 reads CASSGFRQSSGANVLTF. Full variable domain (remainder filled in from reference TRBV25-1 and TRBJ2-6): EADIYQTPRYLVIGTGKKITLECSQTMGHDKMYWYQQDPGMELHLIHYSYGVNSTEKGDLSSESTVSRIRTEHFPLTLESARPSHTSQYLCASSGFRQSSGANVLTFGAGSRLTVL.

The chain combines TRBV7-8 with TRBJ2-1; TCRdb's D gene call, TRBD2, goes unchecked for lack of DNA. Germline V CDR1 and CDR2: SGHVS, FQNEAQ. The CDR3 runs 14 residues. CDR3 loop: CASSGTSSYNEQFF.

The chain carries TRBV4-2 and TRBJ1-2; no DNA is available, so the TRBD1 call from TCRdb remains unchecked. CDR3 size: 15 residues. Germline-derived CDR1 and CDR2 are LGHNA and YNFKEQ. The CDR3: CASSQEGRIYGGYTF.

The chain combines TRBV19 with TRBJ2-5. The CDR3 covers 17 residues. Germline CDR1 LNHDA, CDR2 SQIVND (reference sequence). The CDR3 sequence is CASSMVASRTYQETQYF.

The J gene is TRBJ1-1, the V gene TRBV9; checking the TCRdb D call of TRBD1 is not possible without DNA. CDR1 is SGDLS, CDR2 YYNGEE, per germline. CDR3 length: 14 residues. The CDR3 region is CASSPEKGGTEAFF.

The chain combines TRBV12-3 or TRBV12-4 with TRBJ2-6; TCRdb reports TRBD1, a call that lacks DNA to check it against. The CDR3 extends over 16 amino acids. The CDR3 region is CAAGTGERTGANVLTF.

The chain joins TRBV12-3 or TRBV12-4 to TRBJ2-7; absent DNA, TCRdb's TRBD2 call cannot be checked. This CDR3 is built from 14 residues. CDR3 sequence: CASSPTASGYEQYF.

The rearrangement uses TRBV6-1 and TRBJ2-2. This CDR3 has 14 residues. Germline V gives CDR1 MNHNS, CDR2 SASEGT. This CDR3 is CAAQPHTNTGELFF.